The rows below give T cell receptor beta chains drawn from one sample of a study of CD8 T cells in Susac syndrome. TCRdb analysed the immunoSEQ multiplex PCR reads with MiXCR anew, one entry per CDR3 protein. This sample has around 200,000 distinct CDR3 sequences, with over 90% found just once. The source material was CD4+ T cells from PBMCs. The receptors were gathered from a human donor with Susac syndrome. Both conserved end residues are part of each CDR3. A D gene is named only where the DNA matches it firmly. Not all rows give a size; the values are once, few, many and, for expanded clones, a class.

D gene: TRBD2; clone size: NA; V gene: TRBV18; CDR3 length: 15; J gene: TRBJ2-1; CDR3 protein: CASSPGLAGNNEQFF
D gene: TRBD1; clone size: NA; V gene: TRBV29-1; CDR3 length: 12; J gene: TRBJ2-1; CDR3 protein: CSVTGTGPEQFF
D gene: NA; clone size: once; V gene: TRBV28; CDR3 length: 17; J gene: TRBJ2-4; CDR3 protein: CASGLPGPATQGNIQYF
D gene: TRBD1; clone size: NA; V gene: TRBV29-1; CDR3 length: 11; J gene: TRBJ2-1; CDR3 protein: CSGDRDNEQFF
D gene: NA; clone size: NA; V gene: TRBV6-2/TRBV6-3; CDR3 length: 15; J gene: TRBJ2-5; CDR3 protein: CASSYDLLGQETQYF
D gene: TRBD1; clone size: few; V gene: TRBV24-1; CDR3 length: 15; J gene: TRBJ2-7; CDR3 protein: CATSGRQGRSHEQYF
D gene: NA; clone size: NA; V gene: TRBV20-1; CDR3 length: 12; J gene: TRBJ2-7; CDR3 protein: CSARDSNYEQYF
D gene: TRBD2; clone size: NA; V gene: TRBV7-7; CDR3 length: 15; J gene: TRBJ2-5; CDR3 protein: CASSWGGSNQETQYF
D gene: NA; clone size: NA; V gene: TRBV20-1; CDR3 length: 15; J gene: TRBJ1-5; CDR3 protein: CSAPTPRALNQPQHF
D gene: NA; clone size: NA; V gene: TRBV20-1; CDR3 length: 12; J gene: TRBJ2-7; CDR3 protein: CSAPAVTYEQYF
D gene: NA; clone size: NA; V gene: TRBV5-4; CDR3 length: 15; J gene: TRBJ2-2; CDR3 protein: CASSLASGYTGELFF
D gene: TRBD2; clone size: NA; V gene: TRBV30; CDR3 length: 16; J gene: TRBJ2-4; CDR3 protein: CAWSLSVAGGSNIQYF
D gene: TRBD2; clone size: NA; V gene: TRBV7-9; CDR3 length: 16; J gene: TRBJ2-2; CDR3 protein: CASSPRSGGAPGELFF
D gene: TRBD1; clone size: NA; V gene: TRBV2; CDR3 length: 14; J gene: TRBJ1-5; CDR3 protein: CASRAGQDNQPQHF
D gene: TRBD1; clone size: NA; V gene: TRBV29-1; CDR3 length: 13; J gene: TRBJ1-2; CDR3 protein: CSVEGQGNYGYTF
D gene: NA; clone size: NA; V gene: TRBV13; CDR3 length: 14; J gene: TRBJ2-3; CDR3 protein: CASSSEQGTDTQYF